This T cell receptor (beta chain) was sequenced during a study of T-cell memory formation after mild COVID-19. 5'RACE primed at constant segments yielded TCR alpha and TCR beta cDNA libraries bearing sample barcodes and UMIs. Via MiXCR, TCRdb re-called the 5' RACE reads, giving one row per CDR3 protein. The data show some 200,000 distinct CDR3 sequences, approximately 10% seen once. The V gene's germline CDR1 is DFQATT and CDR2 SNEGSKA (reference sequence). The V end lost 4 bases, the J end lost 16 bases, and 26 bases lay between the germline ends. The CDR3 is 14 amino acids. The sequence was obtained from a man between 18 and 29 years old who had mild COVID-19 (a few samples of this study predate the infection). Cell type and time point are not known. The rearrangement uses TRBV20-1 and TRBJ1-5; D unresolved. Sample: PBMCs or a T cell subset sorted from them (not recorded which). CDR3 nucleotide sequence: TGCAGTGCTACCGCTAGAGGATTACTAGCGACAACCCATTTT. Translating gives CSATARGLLATTHF.